These T cell receptor beta chains were read from a single sample in a study of T cell responses to AZD1222 COVID-19 vaccine. Sequencing used immunoSEQ multiplex PCR; TCRdb keeps in-frame clones, though not all of them. The table includes around 99,000 clones, approximately 90% detected once. Sequences were derived from peripheral blood, sampled 28 days after the second AZD1222 dose. Receptors originate from an adult who received the AZD1222 COVID-19 vaccine. Both conserved end residues are trimmed from each CDR3.

10,TRBJ2-3,TRBV6-2/TRBV6-3,ASSLNADTQY
8,TRBJ1-1,TRBV20-1,SAADTEAF
14,TRBJ1-6,TRBV3-1/TRBV3-2,ASSQEGAGYNSPLH
10,TRBJ1-5,TRBV5-6,ASSLGNQPQH
14,TRBJ2-5,TRBV7-2,ASSQMTALPSETQY
13,TRBJ2-1,TRBV6-2/TRBV6-3,ASSYSRGNYNEQF
11,TRBJ1-1,TRBV6-5,ASSLQGRAEAF
9,TRBJ1-6,TRBV6-2/TRBV6-3,ASSDNSPLH
11,TRBJ2-5,TRBV10-3,AISEGGPETQY
13,TRBJ2-2,TRBV5-8,ASSPRGIRTGELF
12,TRBJ1-4,TRBV13,ASSYRQPNEKLF
12,TRBJ1-1,TRBV5-1,ASSRGQGGQWAF
11,TRBJ2-3,TRBV7-2,ASSLERADTQY
12,TRBJ1-1,TRBV19,ASSIGGFPLEAF
10,TRBJ2-5,TRBV6-4,ASRTPQETQY
11,TRBJ1-2,TRBV10-2,ASSDRENDGYT
15,TRBJ2-2,TRBV14,ASSQDRWGANTGELF
10,TRBJ1-1,TRBV12-3/TRBV12-4,ASSAWDTEAF
11,TRBJ2-7,TRBV27,ASRHRESYEQY
11,TRBJ1-5,TRBV5-5,ASSLGGGQPQH
13,TRBJ2-3,TRBV3-1/TRBV3-2,ASSQGGGGTDTQY
12,TRBJ1-4,TRBV2,ASSVQGANEKLF
14,TRBJ2-7,TRBV28,ASSLYLAGAIYEQY
12,TRBJ2-5,TRBV9,ASSPGLARETQY
13,TRBJ2-6,TRBV7-9,ASSLEGAGANVLT
12,TRBJ2-3,TRBV15,ATSWASRTDTQY
13,TRBJ2-3,TRBV18,ASPPPGGSTDTQY
12,TRBJ2-1,TRBV2,ASSGSSSYNEQF
11,TRBJ1-1,TRBV6-5,ATRTGMNTEAF
10,TRBJ2-7,TRBV27,ASGTGGNEQY
9,TRBJ2-7,TRBV2,ASSGGYEQY
10,TRBJ2-7,TRBV29-1,SVVGASSEQY
14,TRBJ2-1,TRBV25-1,ASSAIWTGNNNEQF
13,TRBJ2-5,TRBV27,ASSLNGGVGETQY
12,TRBJ2-3,TRBV7-8,ASSWDRGTDTQY
15,TRBJ2-7,TRBV7-6,ASSPQGLAGGHLEQY
13,TRBJ2-7,TRBV5-4,ASSEIGTGTREQY
12,TRBJ1-4,TRBV30,AWREQGSNEKLF
14,TRBJ2-5,TRBV7-7,ASSLNPGLAEETQY
13,TRBJ2-2,TRBV3-1/TRBV3-2,ASSHLAGNTGELF
11,TRBJ1-1,TRBV2,ASTGDSDTEAF
14,TRBJ2-3,TRBV24-1,ATSDLTGRSTDTQY
12,TRBJ1-1,TRBV30,AWLPGGLNTEAF
13,TRBJ1-1,TRBV7-2,ASSLGGGAGTEAF
14,TRBJ2-5,TRBV6-1,ASSDGRAPYGETQY
13,TRBJ1-4,TRBV15,ATSRDGTGGEKLF
13,TRBJ2-2,TRBV28,ASSLLDRITGELF
9,TRBJ2-5,TRBV6-5,ASSGGETQY
18,TRBJ2-3,TRBV4-1,ASSPSTSGGSGTVTDTQY
10,TRBJ2-1,TRBV19,ASSMLYNEQF
13,TRBJ2-1,TRBV9,ASSSSGSRNNEQF